In this sample, the clone carrying this T cell receptor (beta chain) turned up many times. As yet, its antigen is unknown. This entry comes from a study of CD8 T cells in ankylosing spondylitis. It was by quantitative 5'-RACE with molecular barcodes that TCR beta libraries were made. TCRdb reprocessed the 5' RACE reads via MiXCR and lists one record per CDR3 protein. The sample includes around 770,000 distinct CDR3 sequences, about 10% seen only once; the top ten take more than 0.5%. Study findings and constraints: A motif in TCR beta, a set of under ten highly homologous variants, appeared characteristic of ankylosing spondylitis blood.

This CDR3 comprises 11 residues. The germline V gene has CDR1 DFQATT and CDR2 SNEGSKA (reference sequence). This clonotype was obtained from a male donor with ankylosing spondylitis. The sequencing input was blood, either unsorted or a sorted T cell fraction (not recorded which). V gene TRBV20-1 combines with J gene TRBJ1-2; no clear D gene. The CDR3 DNA is TGCAGCCCGTCGTGGGTTACAGGCTACACCTTC. It yields the protein CSPSWVTGYTF.